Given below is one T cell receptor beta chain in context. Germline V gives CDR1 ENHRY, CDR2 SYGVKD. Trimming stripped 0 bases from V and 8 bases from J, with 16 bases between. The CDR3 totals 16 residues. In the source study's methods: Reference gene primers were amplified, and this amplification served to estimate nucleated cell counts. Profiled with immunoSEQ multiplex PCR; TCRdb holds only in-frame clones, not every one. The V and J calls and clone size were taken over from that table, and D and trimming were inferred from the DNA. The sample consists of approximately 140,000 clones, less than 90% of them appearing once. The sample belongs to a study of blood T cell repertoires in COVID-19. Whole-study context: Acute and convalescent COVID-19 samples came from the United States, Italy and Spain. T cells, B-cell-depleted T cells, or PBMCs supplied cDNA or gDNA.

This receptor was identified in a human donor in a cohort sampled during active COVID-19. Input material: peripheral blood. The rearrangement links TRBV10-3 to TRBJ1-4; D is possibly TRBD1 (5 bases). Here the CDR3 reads CAISESGGGKGEKLFF. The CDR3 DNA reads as TGTGCCATCAGTGAGTCTGGCGGGGGGAAAGGAGAAAAACTGTTTTTT.